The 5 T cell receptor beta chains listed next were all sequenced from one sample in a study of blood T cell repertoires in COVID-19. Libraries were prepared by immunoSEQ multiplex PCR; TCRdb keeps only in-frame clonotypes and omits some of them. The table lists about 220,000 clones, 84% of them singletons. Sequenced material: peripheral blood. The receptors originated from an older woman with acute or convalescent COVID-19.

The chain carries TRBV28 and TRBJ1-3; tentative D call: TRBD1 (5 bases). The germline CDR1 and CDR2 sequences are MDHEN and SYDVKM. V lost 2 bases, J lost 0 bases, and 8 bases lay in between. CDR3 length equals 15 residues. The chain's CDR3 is CASSLTQASGNTIYF. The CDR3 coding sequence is TGTGCCAGCAGTTTAACACAGGCCTCTGGAAACACCATATATTTT.

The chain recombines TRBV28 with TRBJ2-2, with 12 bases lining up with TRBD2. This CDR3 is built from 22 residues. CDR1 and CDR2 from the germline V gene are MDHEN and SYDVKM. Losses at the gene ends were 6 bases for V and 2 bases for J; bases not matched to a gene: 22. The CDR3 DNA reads TGTGCCAGCAGCCCAAACGCAGCCAAAAGACTAGCGGGGGTTTACAACACCGGGGAGCTGTTTTTT. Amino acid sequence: CASSPNAAKRLAGVYNTGELFF.

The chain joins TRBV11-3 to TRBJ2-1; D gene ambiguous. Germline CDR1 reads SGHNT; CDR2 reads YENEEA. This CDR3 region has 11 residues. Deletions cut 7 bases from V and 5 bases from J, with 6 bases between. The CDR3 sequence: CASICNNEQFF. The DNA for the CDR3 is TGTGCCAGCATTTGTAACAATGAGCAGTTCTTC.

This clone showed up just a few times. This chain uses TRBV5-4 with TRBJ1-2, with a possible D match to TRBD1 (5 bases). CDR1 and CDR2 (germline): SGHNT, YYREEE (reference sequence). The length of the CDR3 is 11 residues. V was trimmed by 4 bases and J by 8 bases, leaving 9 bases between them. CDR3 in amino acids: CASSPGFGYTF. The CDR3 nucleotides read TGTGCCAGCAGCCCAGGGTTCGGCTACACCTTC.

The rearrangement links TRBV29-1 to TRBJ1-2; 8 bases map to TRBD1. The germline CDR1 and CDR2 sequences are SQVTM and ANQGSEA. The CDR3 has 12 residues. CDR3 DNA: TGCGTAATCCAGGGGGCCATCGGTGGCTACACCTTC. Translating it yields CVIQGAIGGYTF.